This TCR beta chain was sequenced during a study of blood T cell repertoires in COVID-19 (TCRdb year 2020). Study-level background: Samples covering the acute and convalescent phases of COVID-19 were provided by collaborators in the United States, Italy and Spain. The prospective study material was composed of cDNA or gDNA derived from T cells, B-cell-depleted T cells, or PBMCs. Deeply sampled blood TCRbeta repertoires from subjects exposed to, actively infected with, or recovered from COVID-19 were included in the dataset. The repertoires were released in a freely available public database intended as a resource for research on the immune response to SARS-CoV-2. Samples came from the ongoing ImmuneRACE study (first 160 participants) plus 1,254 subjects from 6 global collaborators. The sample metadata nearly always contained a de-identified subject ID, COVID-19 status, age in years and sex. HLA class I and class II types, where available, came from metadata supplied by the sample provider rather than from assay-based typing. The study at large found these results: Clinical and demographic metadata were provided uncurated, with the amount varying by source and participant.

Collaborating institutions collected whole blood in K2EDTA tubes following their own protocols. For TCRbeta analysis, collaborators shipped samples as frozen whole blood, isolated PBMCs, or DNA extracted from either of those sample types. TCRbeta CDR3 regions were amplified from genomic DNA by means of the immunoSEQ Assay, a bias-controlled multiplex PCR. Per the authors' processing: Within the assay, amplification of reference gene primers was used to estimate how many nucleated cells each sample contained. To quantify the absolute abundance of each unique TCRbeta CDR3 rearrangement, sequence reads were collapsed and filtered. For each sample, productive Simpson clonality was calculated as the square root of Simpson's diversity index over productive rearrangements. TCRdb re-hosts the immuneACCESS table, in-frame sequences only. Its copies lack some clones; in the studies checked, an unresolved V gene accounts for under half of them, and the cause for the rest is not known. The V and J calls and clone size are taken from that table; D and trimming were inferred from the DNA. The sample data list roughly 200,000 clones, and around 84% of these were observed just once. The leading ten clones occupy less than 3% of the sample.

From cysteine to phenylalanine, the CDR3 is 14 amino acids long. Only CDR3 DNA is held: 42 bases, read in frame from base 1. As encoded in the germline V gene, CDR1 is MNHEY while CDR2 is SVGAGI. The germline V and J ends show losses of 9 bases and 1 base respectively, and no gene match explains 0 bases of the junction. As regards this clone: The antigen this receptor binds is unknown. No per-base quality is available; no much larger clone lies one base away.

The chain couples TRBV6-5 to TRBJ2-3, with 14 junctional bases fitting TRBD2. Sequencing input: peripheral blood. This TCR derives from a middle-aged man with active or convalescent COVID-19. The nucleotide sequence is given as TGTGCCAGGGGACTAGCGGGGGGCACAGATACGCAGTATTTT. Translated, it reads CARGLAGGTDTQYF.